A selection of T cell receptor beta chains follows, all from one sample in a study of a mutant IDH1 vaccine in newly diagnosed glioma. No antigen has been assigned to these receptors. The repertoire was sequenced with immunoSEQ multiplex PCR; TCRdb's copy has only in-frame clones and lacks some. The sample has about 120,000 clones; 80% are singletons. Sequenced material: PBMCs, taken from a glioma patient whose treatment included an IDH1 peptide vaccine. These receptors were collected from a man between 40 and 49 years old with glioma. Each CDR3 is given with its conserved first and last residue. The order of the fields is clone size, J gene, V gene, D gene, CDR3 protein, CDR3 DNA. The D gene is left open where the match is weak. Size tells how often a clone was seen (once, few, many) or the class of an expanded clone, and some rows leave it out.

abundance: few
j_gene: TRBJ1-1
v_gene: TRBV19
d_gene: .
CDR3aa: CASSGVSNTEAFF
CDR3nt: TGTGCCAGTTCAGGGGTTTCGAACACTGAAGCTTTCTTT

abundance: .
j_gene: TRBJ2-1
v_gene: TRBV27
d_gene: .
CDR3aa: CASSFSGNNEQFF
CDR3nt: TGTGCCAGCAGTTTCTCAGGGAACAATGAGCAGTTCTTC

abundance: few
j_gene: TRBJ2-2
v_gene: TRBV5-5
d_gene: .
CDR3aa: CASSLYPGYTGELFF
CDR3nt: TGTGCCAGCAGCTTGTATCCGGGGTACACCGGGGAGCTGTTTTTT

abundance: .
j_gene: TRBJ1-2
v_gene: TRBV5-4
d_gene: .
CDR3aa: CASSLARASSGYTF
CDR3nt: TGTGCCAGCAGCTTGGCCAGGGCCTCCTCGGGCTACACCTTC

abundance: few
j_gene: TRBJ1-2
v_gene: TRBV6-6
d_gene: .
CDR3aa: CASRGDYGYTF
CDR3nt: TGTGCCTCGCGCGGGGACTATGGCTACACCTTC

abundance: .
j_gene: TRBJ1-2
v_gene: TRBV20-1
d_gene: .
CDR3aa: CSARPAYGYTF
CDR3nt: TGCAGTGCTAGGCCAGCTTATGGCTACACCTTC

abundance: .
j_gene: TRBJ1-5
v_gene: TRBV27
d_gene: .
CDR3aa: CASSQGWNSNQPQHF
CDR3nt: TGTGCCAGCAGCCAGGGGTGGAATAGCAATCAGCCCCAGCATTTT

abundance: .
j_gene: TRBJ2-7
v_gene: TRBV29-1
d_gene: .
CDR3aa: CSVTTGPREQYF
CDR3nt: TGCAGCGTTACCACAGGCCCTCGGGAGCAGTACTTC

abundance: .
j_gene: TRBJ2-5
v_gene: TRBV5-1
d_gene: TRBD1
CDR3aa: CASSPTGEKETQYF
CDR3nt: TGCGCCAGCAGCCCGACAGGGGAAAAAGAGACCCAGTACTTC

abundance: few
j_gene: TRBJ1-1
v_gene: TRBV5-4
d_gene: .
CDR3aa: CASSLEGNTEAFF
CDR3nt: TGTGCCAGCAGCTTGGAAGGGAACACTGAAGCTTTCTTT

abundance: .
j_gene: TRBJ2-7
v_gene: TRBV5-4
d_gene: .
CDR3aa: CASSLRPDAYEQYF
CDR3nt: TGTGCCAGCAGCTTGCGGCCGGACGCCTACGAGCAGTACTTC

abundance: .
j_gene: TRBJ2-7
v_gene: TRBV5-1
d_gene: TRBD2
CDR3aa: CASSSGLAGGSSYEQYF
CDR3nt: TGCGCCAGCAGCTCGGGACTAGCGGGGGGAAGCTCCTACGAGCAGTACTTC

abundance: .
j_gene: TRBJ2-7
v_gene: TRBV30
d_gene: TRBD2
CDR3aa: CAWSGGDGLSYEQYF
CDR3nt: TGTGCCTGGAGCGGGGGGGACGGACTCTCCTACGAGCAGTACTTC

abundance: .
j_gene: TRBJ1-5
v_gene: TRBV9
d_gene: .
CDR3aa: CASSVEEGNQPQHF
CDR3nt: TGTGCCAGCAGCGTAGAGGAGGGAAATCAGCCCCAGCATTTT

abundance: .
j_gene: TRBJ1-4
v_gene: TRBV4-1
d_gene: TRBD1
CDR3aa: CASSPKEGQGNEKLFF
CDR3nt: TGCGCCAGCAGCCCAAAGGAGGGACAGGGAAATGAAAAACTGTTTTTT

abundance: once
j_gene: TRBJ2-1
v_gene: TRBV27
d_gene: .
CDR3aa: CASTQYNEQFF
CDR3nt: TGTGCCAGCACCCAGTACAATGAGCAGTTCTTC

abundance: .
j_gene: TRBJ1-2
v_gene: TRBV7-2
d_gene: .
CDR3aa: CASSPRIGYGYTF
CDR3nt: TGTGCCAGCAGCCCCCGTATTGGATATGGCTACACCTTC

abundance: .
j_gene: TRBJ2-1
v_gene: TRBV7-2
d_gene: TRBD2
CDR3aa: CASSFSGSRGNEQFF
CDR3nt: TGTGCCAGCAGCTTTAGCGGGTCCCGGGGAAATGAGCAGTTCTTC

abundance: once
j_gene: TRBJ2-7
v_gene: TRBV14
d_gene: TRBD2
CDR3aa: CASSQVGSGRNEQYF
CDR3nt: TGTGCCAGCAGCCAAGTGGGTAGCGGGAGGAACGAGCAGTACTTC

abundance: .
j_gene: TRBJ1-1
v_gene: TRBV15
d_gene: .
CDR3aa: CATSRDEVTEAFF
CDR3nt: TGTGCCACCAGCAGAGATGAGGTAACTGAAGCTTTCTTT

abundance: .
j_gene: TRBJ2-7
v_gene: TRBV9
d_gene: TRBD1
CDR3aa: CASSAGRGRYEQYF
CDR3nt: TGTGCCAGCAGCGCGGGCAGGGGGCGATACGAGCAGTACTTC

abundance: .
j_gene: TRBJ1-2
v_gene: TRBV6-1
d_gene: .
CDR3aa: CASSSENGYTF
CDR3nt: TGTGCCAGCAGTTCGGAGAATGGCTACACCTTC

abundance: .
j_gene: TRBJ2-3
v_gene: TRBV2
d_gene: TRBD2
CDR3aa: CASSGAGGLTDTQYF
CDR3nt: TGTGCCAGCAGTGGAGCGGGGGGGCTTACAGATACGCAGTATTTT

abundance: .
j_gene: TRBJ2-7
v_gene: TRBV19
d_gene: .
CDR3aa: CASSIEGRVSEQYF
CDR3nt: TGTGCCAGTAGTATAGAAGGCAGGGTAAGCGAGCAGTACTTC

abundance: few
j_gene: TRBJ1-1
v_gene: TRBV7-9
d_gene: TRBD1
CDR3aa: CASSLGGTVEAFF
CDR3nt: TGTGCCAGCAGCTTAGGGGGGACAGTAGAAGCTTTCTTT

abundance: once
j_gene: TRBJ1-2
v_gene: TRBV5-1
d_gene: .
CDR3aa: CASSLIGGAGNGYTF
CDR3nt: TGCGCCAGCAGCTTGATTGGGGGCGCGGGGAATGGCTACACCTTC

abundance: .
j_gene: TRBJ2-1
v_gene: TRBV10-2
d_gene: .
CDR3aa: CASFRGGDSSYNEQFF
CDR3nt: TGCGCCAGTTTCAGGGGGGGGGATAGCTCCTACAATGAGCAGTTCTTC

abundance: once
j_gene: TRBJ2-2
v_gene: TRBV19
d_gene: TRBD1
CDR3aa: CASSRTGSTGELFF
CDR3nt: TGTGCCAGTAGTCGGACAGGGTCCACCGGGGAGCTGTTTTTT

abundance: .
j_gene: TRBJ1-2
v_gene: TRBV5-5
d_gene: .
CDR3aa: CASSSLGGGKGYTF
CDR3nt: TGTGCCAGCAGCTCTCTCGGGGGAGGAAAGGGCTACACCTTC

abundance: .
j_gene: TRBJ2-1
v_gene: TRBV5-6
d_gene: TRBD2
CDR3aa: CASRLLSGSSYNEQFF
CDR3nt: TGTGCCAGCAGACTACTTAGCGGGAGCTCCTACAATGAGCAGTTCTTC

abundance: .
j_gene: TRBJ2-1
v_gene: TRBV25-1
d_gene: TRBD2
CDR3aa: CASRGTSGLFEQFF
CDR3nt: TGTGCCAGCAGGGGGACTAGCGGGTTGTTCGAGCAGTTCTTC

abundance: .
j_gene: TRBJ2-7
v_gene: TRBV7-8
d_gene: TRBD1
CDR3aa: CASSLGTGGSEQYF
CDR3nt: TGTGCCAGCAGCTTAGGGACAGGGGGCAGCGAGCAGTACTTC

abundance: .
j_gene: TRBJ2-1
v_gene: TRBV7-2
d_gene: .
CDR3aa: CASSLIKGFEQFF
CDR3nt: TGTGCCAGCAGCTTAATTAAAGGGTTTGAGCAGTTCTTC

abundance: .
j_gene: TRBJ1-2
v_gene: TRBV18
d_gene: TRBD1
CDR3aa: CASSPPSQTGYGYTF
CDR3nt: TGTGCCAGCTCACCACCGTCACAGACAGGGTACGGCTACACCTTC

abundance: .
j_gene: TRBJ2-3
v_gene: TRBV7-2
d_gene: TRBD2
CDR3aa: CASSSSGTDTDTQYF
CDR3nt: TGTGCCAGCAGCTCGAGCGGGACGGACACAGATACGCAGTATTTT

abundance: .
j_gene: TRBJ1-1
v_gene: TRBV15
d_gene: .
CDR3aa: CATSTRGHAPEAFF
CDR3nt: TGTGCCACCAGCACGCGGGGACACGCTCCTGAAGCTTTCTTT